This entry describes one T cell receptor (beta chain). Its specificity is not known. The PCR was carried out with 60 Vbeta primers and 13 Jbeta primers. Here immunoSEQ multiplex PCR was the method, and the copy in TCRdb shows in-frame clones only, minus some. Among 220,000 or so clones listed, approximately 85% were seen once. These data are taken from a study of cytomegalovirus exposure and HLA in healthy donors. The germline CDR1 and CDR2 sequences are LGHNT and FRNRAP. CDR3 size: 14 residues. V was trimmed by 4 bases and J by 4 bases, leaving 13 bases between them. Overall study results and limits: Immune exposure data for these donors was limited to CMV serostatus.

The material sequenced was PBMCs. The V call is TRBV12-5, the J call TRBJ1-1; tentative D call: TRBD1 (5 bases). This clonotype originated in a woman in her 40s in good health and CMV-seronegative. This chain's CDR3 is CASGWGGDGTEAFF. The CDR3 DNA is TGTGCTAGTGGTTGGGGGGGGGATGGCACTGAAGCTTTCTTT. The full variable domain, its missing parts supplied by reference TRBV12-5 and TRBJ1-1, is DARVTQTPRHKVTEMGQEVTMRCQPILGHNTVFWYRQTMMQGLELLAYFRNRAPLDDSGMPKDRFSAEMPDATLATLKIQPSEPRDSAVYFCASGWGGDGTEAFFGQGTRLTVV.